The 2 T cell receptor beta chains below come from one sample, sequenced in a study of blood T cell repertoires in COVID-19. TCRdb keeps only in-frame clones here, not all; method: immunoSEQ multiplex PCR. The sample contains tens of thousands of clones, 88% of which appear only once. The sample taken for sequencing was peripheral blood. The receptors derive from a human donor in a cohort sampled during active COVID-19.

The chain carries TRBV7-2 and TRBJ1-1; D unresolved. The germline V gene has CDR1 SGHTA and CDR2 FQGNSA. The CDR3 covers 14 residues. V lost 0 bases and J lost 7, with 12 bases in between. CDR3 amino acids: CASSLATGFNEAFF. DNA of the CDR3: TGTGCCAGCAGCTTAGCGACGGGGTTCAATGAAGCTTTCTTT.

CDR3: CAISESSGVVYGYTF. As DNA, the CDR3 is TGTGCCATCAGTGAGTCATCAGGGGTCGTCTATGGCTACACCTTC. The chain combines TRBV10-3 with TRBJ1-2; D possibly corresponds to TRBD1 (6 bases). V dropped 0 bases and J dropped 4 bases, with 12 bases sitting between them. CDR1 ENHRY and CDR2 SYGVKD come from the germline V gene. The CDR3 length is 15 residues.